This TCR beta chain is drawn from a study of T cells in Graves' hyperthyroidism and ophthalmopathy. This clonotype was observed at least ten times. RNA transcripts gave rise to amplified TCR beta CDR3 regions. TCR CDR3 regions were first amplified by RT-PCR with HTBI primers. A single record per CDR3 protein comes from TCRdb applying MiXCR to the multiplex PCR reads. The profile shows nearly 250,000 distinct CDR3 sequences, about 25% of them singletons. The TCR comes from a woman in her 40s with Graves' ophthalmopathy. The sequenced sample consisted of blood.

DNA for the CDR3: TGCAGTGCTAGAGATGGGACTAGCCATGGGAAGTACTTC. Translation gives CSARDGTSHGKYF. This chain joins TRBV20-1 and TRBJ2-7; 9 positions match TRBD2. The V gene end was trimmed by 0 bases and the J gene end by 11 bases; junction bases not matched to a gene: 8. There are 13 residues in the CDR3. Germline V gene data show CDR1 as DFQATT and CDR2 as SNEGSKA (reference sequence).